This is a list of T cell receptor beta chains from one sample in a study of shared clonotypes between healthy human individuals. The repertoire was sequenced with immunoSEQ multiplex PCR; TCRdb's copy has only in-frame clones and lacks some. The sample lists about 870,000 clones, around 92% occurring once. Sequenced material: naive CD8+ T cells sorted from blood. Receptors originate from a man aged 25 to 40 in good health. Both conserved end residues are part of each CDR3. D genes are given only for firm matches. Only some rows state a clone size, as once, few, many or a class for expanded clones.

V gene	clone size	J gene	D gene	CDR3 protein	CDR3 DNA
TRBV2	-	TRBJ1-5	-	CASREGGWQPQHF	TGTGCCAGCAGGGAGGGTGGATGGCAGCCCCAGCATTTT
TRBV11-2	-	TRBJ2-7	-	CASSLGGRSYEQYF	TGTGCCAGCAGCTTAGGAGGCAGGAGCTACGAGCAGTACTTC
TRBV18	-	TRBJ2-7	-	CASSPVAGSYEQYF	TGTGCCAGCTCACCTGTGGCGGGCTCCTACGAGCAGTACTTC
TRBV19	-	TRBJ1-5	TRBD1	CASSQGGNQPQHF	TGTGCCAGTAGTCAGGGGGGGAATCAGCCCCAGCATTTT
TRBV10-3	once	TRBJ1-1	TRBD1	CAISESKGAYDTEAFF	TGTGCCATCAGTGAGTCAAAGGGGGCGTATGACACTGAAGCTTTCTTT
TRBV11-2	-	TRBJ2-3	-	CASSLVHTQYF	TGTGCCAGCAGCTTAGTACATACGCAGTATTTT
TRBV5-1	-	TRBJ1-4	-	CASSSEGDGGKLFF	TGCGCCAGCAGCTCGGAGGGGGATGGAGGAAAACTGTTTTTT
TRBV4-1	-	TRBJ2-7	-	CASSQAWSSYEQYF	TGCGCCAGCAGCCAAGCTTGGAGTTCCTACGAGCAGTACTTC
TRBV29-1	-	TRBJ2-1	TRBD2	CSVGGLAGGFGYNEQFF	TGCAGCGTTGGGGGTCTAGCGGGAGGTTTTGGGTACAATGAGCAGTTCTTC
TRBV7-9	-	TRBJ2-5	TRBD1	CASRRRDRPLWEETQYF	TGTGCCAGCAGGCGCCGGGACAGGCCCCTCTGGGAGGAGACCCAGTACTTC
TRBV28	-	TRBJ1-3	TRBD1	CASSSPGQGLNTIYF	TGTGCCAGCAGTTCCCCGGGACAGGGCTTAAACACCATATATTTT
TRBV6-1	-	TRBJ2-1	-	CASVRRASSYNEQFF	TGTGCCAGTGTTAGGCGGGCAAGCTCCTACAATGAGCAGTTCTTC
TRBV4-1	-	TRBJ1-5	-	CASSAEKVSNQPQHF	TGCGCCAGCAGCGCCGAGAAAGTTAGCAATCAGCCCCAGCATTTT
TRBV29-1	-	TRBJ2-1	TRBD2	CSVEGTSGRIGNEQFF	TGCAGCGTTGAAGGGACTAGCGGGAGAATTGGCAATGAGCAGTTCTTC
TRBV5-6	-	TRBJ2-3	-	CASSPELGDTQYF	TGTGCCAGCAGCCCCGAGCTGGGAGATACGCAGTATTTT
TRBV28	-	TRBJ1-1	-	CASQRVNTEAFF	TGTGCCAGCCAAAGGGTGAACACTGAAGCTTTCTTT
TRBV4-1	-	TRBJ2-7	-	CASSQEVSGTGYEQYF	TGCGCCAGCAGCCAAGAAGTTAGCGGAACTGGGTACGAGCAGTACTTC
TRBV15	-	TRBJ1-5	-	CATSRERFQPQHF	TGTGCCACCAGCAGAGAGAGATTTCAGCCCCAGCATTTT
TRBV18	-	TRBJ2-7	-	CASSLSDVRDEQYF	TGTGCCAGCTCCCTTTCTGACGTGAGGGACGAGCAGTACTTC
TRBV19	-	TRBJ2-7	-	CASSYGASYEQYF	TGTGCCAGTAGTTATGGGGCGTCCTACGAGCAGTACTTC